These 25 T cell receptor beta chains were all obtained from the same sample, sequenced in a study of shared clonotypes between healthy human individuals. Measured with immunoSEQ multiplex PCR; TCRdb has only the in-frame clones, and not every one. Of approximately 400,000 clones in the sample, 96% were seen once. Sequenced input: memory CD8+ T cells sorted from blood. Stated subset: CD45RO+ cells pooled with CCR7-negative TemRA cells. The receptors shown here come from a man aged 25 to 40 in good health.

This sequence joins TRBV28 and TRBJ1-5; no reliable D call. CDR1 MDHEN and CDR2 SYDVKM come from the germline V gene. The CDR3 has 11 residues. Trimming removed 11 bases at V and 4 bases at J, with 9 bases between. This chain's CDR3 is CAVSANQPQHF. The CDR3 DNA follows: TGTGCCGTCTCCGCAAATCAGCCCCAGCATTTT.

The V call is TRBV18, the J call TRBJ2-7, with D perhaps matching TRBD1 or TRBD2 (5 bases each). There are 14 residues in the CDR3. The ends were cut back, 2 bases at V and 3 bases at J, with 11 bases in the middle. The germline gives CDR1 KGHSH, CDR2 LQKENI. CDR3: CASSPGDGHYEQYF. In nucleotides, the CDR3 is TGTGCCAGCTCACCAGGGGACGGGCACTACGAGCAGTACTTC.

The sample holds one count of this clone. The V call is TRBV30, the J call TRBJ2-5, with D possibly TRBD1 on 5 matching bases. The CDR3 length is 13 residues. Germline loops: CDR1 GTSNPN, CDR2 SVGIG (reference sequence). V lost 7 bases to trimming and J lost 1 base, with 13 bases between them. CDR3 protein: CASDHRTQETQYF. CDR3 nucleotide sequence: TGTGCCTCAGACCACAGGACCCAAGAGACCCAGTACTTC.

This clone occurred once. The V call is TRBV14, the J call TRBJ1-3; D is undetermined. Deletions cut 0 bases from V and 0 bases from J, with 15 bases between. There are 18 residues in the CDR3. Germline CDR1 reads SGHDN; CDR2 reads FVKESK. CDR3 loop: CASSQDRYRVISGNTIYF. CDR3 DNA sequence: TGTGCCAGCAGCCAAGATCGTTACCGGGTCATCTCTGGAAACACCATATATTTT.

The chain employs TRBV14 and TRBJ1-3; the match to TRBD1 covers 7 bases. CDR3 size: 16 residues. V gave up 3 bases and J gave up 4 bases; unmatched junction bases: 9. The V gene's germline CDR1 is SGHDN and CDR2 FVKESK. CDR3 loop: CASSHPDREHGNTIYF. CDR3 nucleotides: TGTGCCAGCAGCCACCCCGACAGGGAACACGGAAACACCATATATTTT.

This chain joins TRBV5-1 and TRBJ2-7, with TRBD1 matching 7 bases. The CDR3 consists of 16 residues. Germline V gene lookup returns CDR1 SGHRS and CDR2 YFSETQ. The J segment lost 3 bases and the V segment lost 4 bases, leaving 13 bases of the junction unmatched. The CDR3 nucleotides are TGCGCCAGCAGCGCTTATCGACGACAGGGTGTCTACGAGCAGTACTTC. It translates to CASSAYRRQGVYEQYF.

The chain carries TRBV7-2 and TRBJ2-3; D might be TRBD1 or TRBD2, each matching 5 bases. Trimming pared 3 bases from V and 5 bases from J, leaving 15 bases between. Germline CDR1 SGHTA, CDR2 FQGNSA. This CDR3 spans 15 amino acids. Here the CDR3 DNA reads TGTGCCAGCAGCTTCGGGACCACGACTAAAGATACGCAGTATTTT. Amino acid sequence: CASSFGTTTKDTQYF.

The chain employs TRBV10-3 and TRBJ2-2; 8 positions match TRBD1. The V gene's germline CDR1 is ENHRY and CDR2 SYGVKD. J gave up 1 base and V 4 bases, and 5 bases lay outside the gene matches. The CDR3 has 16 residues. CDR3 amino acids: CAISGKGTGNTGELFF. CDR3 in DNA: TGTGCCATCAGTGGAAAGGGGACAGGGAACACCGGGGAGCTGTTTTTT.

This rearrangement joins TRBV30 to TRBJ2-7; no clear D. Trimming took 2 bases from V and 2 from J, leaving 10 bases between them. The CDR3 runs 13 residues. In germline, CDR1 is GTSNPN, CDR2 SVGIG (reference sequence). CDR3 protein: CAWSSRVTYEQYF. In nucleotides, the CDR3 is TGTGCCTGGAGTTCTAGGGTCACCTACGAGCAGTACTTC.

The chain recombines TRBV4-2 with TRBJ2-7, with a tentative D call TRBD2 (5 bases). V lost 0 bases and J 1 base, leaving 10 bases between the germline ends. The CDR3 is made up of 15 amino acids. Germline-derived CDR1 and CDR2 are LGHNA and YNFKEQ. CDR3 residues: CASSQDASRSYEQYF. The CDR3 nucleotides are TGTGCCAGCAGCCAAGATGCTAGCCGGTCCTACGAGCAGTACTTC.

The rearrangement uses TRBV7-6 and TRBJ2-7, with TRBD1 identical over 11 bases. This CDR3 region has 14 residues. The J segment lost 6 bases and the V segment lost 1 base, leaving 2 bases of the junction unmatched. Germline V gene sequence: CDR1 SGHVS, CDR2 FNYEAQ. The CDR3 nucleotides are TGTGCCAGCAGCTTAGGGACAGGGGGCTCCGAGCAGTACTTC. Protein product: CASSLGTGGSEQYF.

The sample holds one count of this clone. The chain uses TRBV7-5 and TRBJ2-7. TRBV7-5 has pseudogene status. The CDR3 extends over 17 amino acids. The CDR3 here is CARSRMCGPQFMDEQYF. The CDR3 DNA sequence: TGTGCCAGAAGCAGGATGTGCGGACCTCAATTCATGGACGAGCAGTACTTC.

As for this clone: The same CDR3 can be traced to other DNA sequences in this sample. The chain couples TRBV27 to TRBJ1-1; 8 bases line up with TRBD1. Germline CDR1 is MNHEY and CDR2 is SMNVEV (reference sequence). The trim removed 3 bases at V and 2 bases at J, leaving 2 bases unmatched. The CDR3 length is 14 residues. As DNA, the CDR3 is TGTGCCAGCAGTTTCAGGGGGCGCAACACTGAAGCTTTCTTT. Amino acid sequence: CASSFRGRNTEAFF.

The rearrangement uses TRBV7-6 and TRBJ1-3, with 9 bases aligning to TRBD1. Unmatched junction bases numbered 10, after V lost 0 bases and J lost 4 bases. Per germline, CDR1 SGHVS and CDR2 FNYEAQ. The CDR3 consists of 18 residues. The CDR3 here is CASSLAAGTGPPGNTIYF. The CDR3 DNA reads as TGTGCCAGCAGCTTAGCTGCCGGGACAGGGCCTCCAGGAAACACCATATATTTT.

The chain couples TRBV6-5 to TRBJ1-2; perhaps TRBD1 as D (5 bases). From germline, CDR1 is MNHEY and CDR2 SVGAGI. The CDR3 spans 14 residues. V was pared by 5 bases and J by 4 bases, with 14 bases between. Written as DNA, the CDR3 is TGTGCCAGCAGTCTTCTCGGGGGTGGCTATGGCTACACCTTC. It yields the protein CASSLLGGGYGYTF.

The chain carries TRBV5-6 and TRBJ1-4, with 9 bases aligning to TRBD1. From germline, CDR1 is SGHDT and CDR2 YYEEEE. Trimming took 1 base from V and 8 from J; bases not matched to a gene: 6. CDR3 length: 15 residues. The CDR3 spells CASSLLGQGGEKLFF. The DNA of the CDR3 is TGTGCCAGCAGCTTGTTGGGACAGGGAGGAGAAAAACTGTTTTTT.

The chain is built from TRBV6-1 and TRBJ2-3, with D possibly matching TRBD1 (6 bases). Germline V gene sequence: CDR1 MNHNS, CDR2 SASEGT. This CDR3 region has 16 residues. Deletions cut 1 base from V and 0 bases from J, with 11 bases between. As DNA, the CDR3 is TGTGCCAGCAGTGAAGGGGGGCAGATAAGCACAGATACGCAGTATTTT. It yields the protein CASSEGGQISTDTQYF.

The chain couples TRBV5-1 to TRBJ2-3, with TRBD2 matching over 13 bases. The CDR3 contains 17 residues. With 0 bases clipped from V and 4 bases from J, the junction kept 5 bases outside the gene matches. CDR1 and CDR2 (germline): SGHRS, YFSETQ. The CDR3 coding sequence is TGCGCCAGCAGCTTGGGGACTAGCGGGAGTCTCGCAGATACGCAGTATTTT. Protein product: CASSLGTSGSLADTQYF. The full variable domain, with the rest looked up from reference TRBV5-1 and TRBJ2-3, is KAGVTQTPRYLIKTRGQQVTLSCSPISGHRSVSWYQQTPGQGLQFLFEYFSETQRNKGNFPGRFSGRQFSNSRSEMNVSTLELGDSALYLCASSLGTSGSLADTQYFGPGTRLTVL.

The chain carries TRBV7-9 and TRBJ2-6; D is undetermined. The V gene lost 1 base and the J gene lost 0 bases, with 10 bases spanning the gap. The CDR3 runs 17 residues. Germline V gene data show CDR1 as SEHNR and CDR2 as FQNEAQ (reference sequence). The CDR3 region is CASSLEGQHSGANVLTF. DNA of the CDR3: TGTGCCAGCAGCTTAGAGGGTCAGCACTCTGGGGCCAACGTCCTGACTTTC. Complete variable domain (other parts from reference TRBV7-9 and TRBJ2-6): DTGVSQNPRHKITKRGQNVTFRCDPISEHNRLYWYRQTLGQGPEFLTYFQNEAQLEKSRLLSDRFSAERPKGSFSTLEIQRTEQGDSAMYLCASSLEGQHSGANVLTFGAGSRLTVL.

CDR3: CASSSRLGYTF. The CDR3 DNA is TGTGCCAGCAGTTCTAGGTTGGGCTACACCTTC. The chain combines TRBV28 with TRBJ1-2; no reliable D call. This CDR3 is built from 11 residues. The germline gives CDR1 MDHEN, CDR2 SYDVKM. V gave up 4 bases and J gave up 8 bases, with 8 bases separating them.

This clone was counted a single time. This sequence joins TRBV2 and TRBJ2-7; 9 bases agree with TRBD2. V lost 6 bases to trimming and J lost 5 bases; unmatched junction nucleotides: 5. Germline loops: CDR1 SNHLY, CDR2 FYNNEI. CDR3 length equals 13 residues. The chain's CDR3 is CASRLASGNEQYF. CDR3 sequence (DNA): TGTGCCAGCAGGTTGGCTAGCGGGAACGAGCAGTACTTC.

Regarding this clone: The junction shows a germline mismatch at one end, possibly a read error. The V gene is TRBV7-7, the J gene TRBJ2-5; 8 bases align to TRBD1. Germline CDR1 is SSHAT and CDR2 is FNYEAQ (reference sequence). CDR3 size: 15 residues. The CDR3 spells CASSARQGWQETQYF. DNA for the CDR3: TGTGCTAGCAGCGCTAGACAGGGGTGGCAAGAGACCCAGTACTTC.

CDR3 region: CASSPTGLAGVNEQFF. In nucleotides, the CDR3 is TGTGCCAGCAGCCCGACCGGACTAGCGGGAGTGAATGAGCAGTTCTTC. The chain combines TRBV25-1 with TRBJ2-1, with TRBD2 identical over 13 bases. V lost 6 bases to trimming and J lost 7 bases; unmatched junction nucleotides: 9. Germline-derived CDR1 and CDR2 are MGHDK and SYGVNS. The CDR3 is 16 amino acids.

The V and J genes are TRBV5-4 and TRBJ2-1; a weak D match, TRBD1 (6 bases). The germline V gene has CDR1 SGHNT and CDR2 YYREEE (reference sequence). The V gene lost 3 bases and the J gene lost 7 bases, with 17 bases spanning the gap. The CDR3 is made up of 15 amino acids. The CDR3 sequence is CASSSTGLEWNEQFF. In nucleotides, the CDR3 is TGTGCCAGCAGCTCAACAGGGTTGGAGTGGAATGAGCAGTTCTTC.

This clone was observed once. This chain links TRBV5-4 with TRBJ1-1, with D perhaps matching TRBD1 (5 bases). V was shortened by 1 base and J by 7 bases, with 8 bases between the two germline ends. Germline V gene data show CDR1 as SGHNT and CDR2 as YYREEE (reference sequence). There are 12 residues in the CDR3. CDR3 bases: TGTGCCAGCAGCTTGTCCCAGGGTGAAGCTTTCTTT. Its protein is CASSLSQGEAFF.